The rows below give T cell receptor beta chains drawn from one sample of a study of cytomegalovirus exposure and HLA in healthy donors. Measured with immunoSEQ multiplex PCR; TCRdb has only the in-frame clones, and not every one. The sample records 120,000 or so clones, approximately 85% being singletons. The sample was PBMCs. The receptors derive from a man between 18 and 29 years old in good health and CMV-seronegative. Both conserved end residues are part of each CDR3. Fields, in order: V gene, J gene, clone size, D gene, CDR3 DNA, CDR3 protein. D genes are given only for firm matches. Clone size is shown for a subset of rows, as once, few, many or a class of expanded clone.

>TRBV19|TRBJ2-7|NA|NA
TGTGCCAGTAGTCATCAGGAGGGCCATGTCTACGAGCAGTACTTC
CASSHQEGHVYEQYF
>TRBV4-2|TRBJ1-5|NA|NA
TGTGCCAGCAGCCAAGATCCAGGGCAGCCCCAGCATTTT
CASSQDPGQPQHF
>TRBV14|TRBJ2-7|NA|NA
TGTGCCAGCAGCCAAGTTTGGGGGACACACTACGAGCAGTACTTC
CASSQVWGTHYEQYF
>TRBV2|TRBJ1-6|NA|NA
TGTGCCAGCGGGGGCAGCTCCTCCTATAATTCACCCCTCCACTTT
CASGGSSSYNSPLHF
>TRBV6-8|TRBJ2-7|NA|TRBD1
TGTGCCAGCACCCGGCAAAGGACAGGGGTCTCCTACGAGCAGTACTTC
CASTRQRTGVSYEQYF
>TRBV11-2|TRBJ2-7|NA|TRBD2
TGTGCCAGCAGCCCCGGGACTAGCTCCGAGCAGTACTTC
CASSPGTSSEQYF
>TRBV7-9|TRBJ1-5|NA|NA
TGTGCCAGCAGCTCTTTTCCTCCGCTAAATCAGCCCCAGCATTTT
CASSSFPPLNQPQHF
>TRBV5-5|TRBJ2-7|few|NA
TGTGCCAGCAGCGAAAGTTCGAAAAGAGTTCCCTACGAGCAGTACTTC
CASSESSKRVPYEQYF
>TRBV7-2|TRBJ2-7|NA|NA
TGTGCCAGCAGCTTACGCCCAGCGGCTAGCTCCTACGAGCAGTACTTC
CASSLRPAASSYEQYF
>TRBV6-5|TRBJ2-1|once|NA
TGTGCCAGCAATCCACCAAACAGGCGTGAGCAGTTCTTC
CASNPPNRREQFF
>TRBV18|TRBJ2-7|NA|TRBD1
TGTGCCAGCTCACCACCGGGGCTACAGGGGACCTCCGAGCAGTACTTC
CASSPPGLQGTSEQYF
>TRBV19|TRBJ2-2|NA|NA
TGTGCCAGTAGTATTTGGCAGGATGGCGGGGAGCTGTTTTTT
CASSIWQDGGELFF
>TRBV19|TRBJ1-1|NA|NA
TGTGCCAGTAGTATGGGGGGGGTCGAAGCTTTCTTT
CASSMGGVEAFF
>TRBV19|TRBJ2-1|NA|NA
TGTGCCAGTATGCAACAGGGTAATTCTGAGCAGTTCTTC
CASMQQGNSEQFF
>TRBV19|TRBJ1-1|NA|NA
TGTGCCAGTAGTCCTACTACCACCCAGGGCTGGACACTGAAGCAGGGTTTCTTT
CASSPTTTQGWTLKQGFF
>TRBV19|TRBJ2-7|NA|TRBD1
TGTGCCACCAGGGGGTCGATATCCTACGAGCAGTACTTC
CATRGSISYEQYF
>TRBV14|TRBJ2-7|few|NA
TGTGCCAGCAGCGACAGGTTCTCCTACGAGCAGTACTTC
CASSDRFSYEQYF
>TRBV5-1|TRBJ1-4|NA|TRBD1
TGCGCCAGCACCCGGACAGGTGGGGAAAAACTGTTTTTT
CASTRTGGEKLFF
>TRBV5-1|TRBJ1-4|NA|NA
TGCGCCAGCAGCTCAAAGCTCTCTCCTAATGAAAAACTGTTTTTT
CASSSKLSPNEKLFF
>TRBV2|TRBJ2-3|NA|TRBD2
TGTGCCAGCAAGAGGACTAGGCTTGGCACAGATACGCAGTATTTT
CASKRTRLGTDTQYF
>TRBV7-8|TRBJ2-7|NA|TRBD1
TGTGCCAGCAGCCTGGACAGGACAAGCTCCTACGAGCAGTACTTC
CASSLDRTSSYEQYF
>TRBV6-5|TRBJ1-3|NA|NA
TGTGCCAGCAGTTCAAGTCCCATTAGCTCTGGAAACACCATATATTTT
CASSSSPISSGNTIYF
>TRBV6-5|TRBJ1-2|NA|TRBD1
TGTGCCAGCAGTACTTGGGACAGCTATGGCTACACCTTC
CASSTWDSYGYTF
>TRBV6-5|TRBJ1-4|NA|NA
TGTGCCAGCAGCCGGGGGGAAAAACTGTTTTTT
CASSRGEKLFF
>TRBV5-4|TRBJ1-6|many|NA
TGTGCCAGCAGCTGGGACTCGACCCTGCCCCTCCACTTT
CASSWDSTLPLHF
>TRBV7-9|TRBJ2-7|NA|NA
TGTGCCAGCAGCTTAGGGCAGGGGATGTACGAGCAGTACTTC
CASSLGQGMYEQYF
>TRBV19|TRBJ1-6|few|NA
TGTGCCAGTAGTGAGGTCGGGGGGAGTTCACCCCTCCACTTT
CASSEVGGSSPLHF
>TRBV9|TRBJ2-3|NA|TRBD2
TGTGCCAGCAGCGTAGTGCCTAGCGGGAGTGGCGGAGATACGCAGTATTTT
CASSVVPSGSGGDTQYF
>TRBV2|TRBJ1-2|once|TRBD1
TGTGCCAGCAGAGGGACAGTATATGGCTACACCTTC
CASRGTVYGYTF
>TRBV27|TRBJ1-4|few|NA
TGTGCCAGCCCTATCGGGGTTTTTAATGAAAAACTGTTTTTT
CASPIGVFNEKLFF
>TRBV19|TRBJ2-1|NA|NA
TGTGCCAGTTCTACAGCGGATAGCTCCTACAATGAGCAGTTCTTC
CASSTADSSYNEQFF
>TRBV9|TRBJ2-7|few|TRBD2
TGTGCCAGCAGCGAAACTAGCGGGAGTGTCTACGAGCAGTACTTC
CASSETSGSVYEQYF
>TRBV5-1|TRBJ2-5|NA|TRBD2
TGCGCCAGCAGCCTTACTGGGACTAGCGAGGCAGAGACCCAGTACTTC
CASSLTGTSEAETQYF
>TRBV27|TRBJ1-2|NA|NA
TGTGCCAGCAGTCGTCCGGGACTAGGGGACTATGGCTACACCTTC
CASSRPGLGDYGYTF
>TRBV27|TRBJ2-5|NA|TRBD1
TGTGCCAGCAGCCCCTCCTGGACAGGGGAAGAGACCCAGTACTTC
CASSPSWTGEETQYF
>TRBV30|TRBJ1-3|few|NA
TGTGCCTGGAGTGTATCAGGAAACTCTGGAAACACCATATATTTT
CAWSVSGNSGNTIYF
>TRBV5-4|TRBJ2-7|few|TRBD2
TGTGCCAGCAGTCCCAAGACTAGCGGGAGAGGGGGCGAGCAGTACTTC
CASSPKTSGRGGEQYF
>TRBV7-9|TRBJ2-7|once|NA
TGTGCCAGCGGTTCTCTGGCAGGCGAGCACTACGAGCAGTACTTC
CASGSLAGEHYEQYF
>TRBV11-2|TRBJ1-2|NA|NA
TGTGCCAGCAGCCTCCCGGGAGGGGGAGGCGGCTACACCTTC
CASSLPGGGGGYTF
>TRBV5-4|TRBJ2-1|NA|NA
TGTGCCAGCAGCTTGGTCAGGAATGAGCAGTTCTTC
CASSLVRNEQFF
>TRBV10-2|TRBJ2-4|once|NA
TGCGCCAGCAGTGAGTCGATTGGGGGGTCGGCCAAAAACATTCAGTACTTC
CASSESIGGSAKNIQYF
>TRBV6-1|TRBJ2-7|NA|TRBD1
TGTGCCAGCGGACAGGGCCCCTACGAGCAGTACTTC
CASGQGPYEQYF
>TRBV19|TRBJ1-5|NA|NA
TGTGCCAGTAGTATCTCTAGACAGCACAACAATCAGCCCCAGCATTTT
CASSISRQHNNQPQHF
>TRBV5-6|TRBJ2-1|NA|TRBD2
TGTGCCAGCAGCTCGGTCGGGGTAGCGGGGATCCATGAGCAGTTCTTC
CASSSVGVAGIHEQFF
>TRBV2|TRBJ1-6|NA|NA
TGTGCCAGCAGTGAGTCACAGGGAGGGCTCTCCTATAATTCACCCCTCCACTTT
CASSESQGGLSYNSPLHF
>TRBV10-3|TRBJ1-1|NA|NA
TGTGCCATCAGTGACCGGGACACCGTGAACACTGAAGCTTTCTTT
CAISDRDTVNTEAFF
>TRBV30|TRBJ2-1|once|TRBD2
TGTGCCTGGAGTTGGCGGGGGGGCCGCAATGAGCAGTTCTTC
CAWSWRGGRNEQFF
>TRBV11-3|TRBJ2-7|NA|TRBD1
TGTGCCAGCAGCACGAGGACAGGGACGCAGTACGAGCAGTACTTC
CASSTRTGTQYEQYF
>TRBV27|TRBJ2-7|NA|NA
TGTGCCAGCAGTTTCAACAGCGGGCTCTCCTACGAGCAGTACTTC
CASSFNSGLSYEQYF
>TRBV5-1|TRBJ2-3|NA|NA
TGCGCCAGCACCGGAGGTGGAGATACGCAGTATTTT
CASTGGGDTQYF
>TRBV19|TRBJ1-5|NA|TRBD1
TGTGCCAGTAGGACGACAGGGACCAGCAATCAGCCCCAGCATTTT
CASRTTGTSNQPQHF
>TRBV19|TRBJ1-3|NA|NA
TGTGCCAGTAGCAGGGTCGGTGGAAACACCATATATTTT
CASSRVGGNTIYF
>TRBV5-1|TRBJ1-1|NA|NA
TGCGCCAGCAGCTTGGCGACAGCGAACACTGAAGCTTTCTTT
CASSLATANTEAFF
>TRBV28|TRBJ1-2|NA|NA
TGTGCCAGCAGTTCGGCCGGGATCTCGGCCTATGGCTACACCTTC
CASSSAGISAYGYTF
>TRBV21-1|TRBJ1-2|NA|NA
TGTGCCAGCAGCAAAGGGGGGGACAGAACTAACTATGGCTACACCTTC
CASSKGGDRTNYGYTF